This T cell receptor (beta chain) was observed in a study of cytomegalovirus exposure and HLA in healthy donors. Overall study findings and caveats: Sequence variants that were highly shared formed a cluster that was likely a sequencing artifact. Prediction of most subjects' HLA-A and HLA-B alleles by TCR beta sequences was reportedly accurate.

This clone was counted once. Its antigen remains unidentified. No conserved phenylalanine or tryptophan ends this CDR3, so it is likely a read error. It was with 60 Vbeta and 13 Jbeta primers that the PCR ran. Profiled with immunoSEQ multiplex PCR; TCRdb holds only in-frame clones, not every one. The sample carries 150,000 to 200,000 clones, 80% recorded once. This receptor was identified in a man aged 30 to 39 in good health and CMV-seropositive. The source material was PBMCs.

The CDR3 bases are TGTGCCAGCATTATACCGGGACAGGGGGCGAACACTGAAGCTTTCCTT. Translating it yields CASIIPGQGANTEAFL. This chain links TRBV28 with TRBJ1-1; 12 bases fit TRBD1. The CDR3 runs 16 residues. V gave up 7 bases and J gave up 1 base; unmatched junction bases: 7. Germline CDR1 reads MDHEN; CDR2 reads SYDVKM.